Shown below are 32 T cell receptor beta chains from a single sample sequenced in a study of human T cells and chemical hapten exposure. MiXCR, applied by TCRdb to the RACE reads, yields one record per CDR3 protein. Among approximately 80,000 distinct CDR3 sequences, 6% to 9% were seen once, and the ten largest hold 1.5% to 1.7%. As to time point: patch test 1, 2 weeks after DPC sensitization. The treatment was: therapeutic diphenylcyclopropenone sensitization with weekly scalp DPC. This sample comprised whole blood, obtained in connection with sensitization to the hapten diphenylcyclopropenone (DPC). All receptors derive from a woman aged 25-40 years with alopecia areata. Some clones in this sample may be carry-over from other donors' samples.

This clonotype was observed at least ten times. V usage is TRBV5-1 and J usage is TRBJ2-3; D may be TRBD2 (6 bases). CDR3 length: 15 residues. V lost 4 bases and J lost 2, with 14 bases in between. The germline V gene encodes CDR1 SGHRS and CDR2 YFSETQ. CDR3 region: CASSQTGLLTDTQYF. CDR3 DNA sequence: TGCGCCAGCAGCCAAACGGGACTCCTCACAGATACGCAGTATTTT.

This clonotype turned up a few times. The chain recombines TRBV7-9 with TRBJ1-1; perhaps TRBD1 as D (5 bases). The CDR3 runs 15 residues. V lost 2 bases, J lost 6 bases, and 16 bases lay in between. The germline gives CDR1 SEHNR, CDR2 FQNEAQ (reference sequence). For the CDR3, the DNA is TGTGCCAGCAGCTTACAGGGTGCTCAGGTGGCTGAAGCTTTCTTT. Its protein is CASSLQGAQVAEAFF.

Many counts were recorded for this clonotype. This chain connects TRBV7-8 to TRBJ1-1; D unresolved. Trimming removed 2 bases at V and 2 bases at J, with 3 bases between. This CDR3 has 12 amino acids. CDR1 and CDR2 from the germline V gene are SGHVS and FQNEAQ. The CDR3 region has the DNA TGTGCCAGCAGCTTAACTAACACTGAAGCTTTCTTT. Encoded protein: CASSLTNTEAFF.

In its sample, this clonotype was seen many times. The V gene is TRBV12-3 or TRBV12-4, the J gene TRBJ1-1, with D tentatively TRBD1 (6 bases). Trimming cost V 5 bases and J 1 base, with 11 bases left between them. The CDR3 runs to 14 residues. As DNA, the CDR3 is TGTGCCAGCAGTGCCCTGGACAGGAACACTGAAGCTTTCTTT. As protein: CASSALDRNTEAFF.

This clonotype has more than one count but fewer than ten. This chain uses TRBV4-1 with TRBJ2-1, with 9 bases lining up with TRBD2. CDR1 is MGHRA, CDR2 YSYEKL, per germline. The CDR3 has 16 amino acids. V lost 1 base and J lost 1; bases outside the gene matches: 2. As DNA, the CDR3 is TGCGCCAGCAGCCAAGGCGGGAGGGGGTCCTACAATGAGCAGTTCTTC. As protein: CASSQGGRGSYNEQFF.

This clonotype came up many times. This chain uses TRBV25-1 with TRBJ2-7; D ambiguous. The V end was cut by 8 bases, the J end by 2 bases, with 7 bases between. CDR1 and CDR2 (germline): MGHDK, SYGVNS. This CDR3 spans 11 amino acids. CDR3 in amino acids: CASSGPYEQYF. The CDR3 DNA is TGTGCCAGCTCCGGCCCCTACGAGCAGTACTTC.

This clonotype appeared a few times. This chain connects TRBV20-1 to TRBJ1-2, with D uncertain. V was cut by 6 bases and J by 1 base, with 12 bases left in between. The CDR3 runs to 13 residues. CDR1 and CDR2 (germline): DFQATT, SNEGSKA (reference sequence). CDR3 in amino acids: CSASLQNNYGYTF. CDR3 DNA sequence: TGCAGTGCCAGCCTACAGAATAACTATGGCTACACCTTC.

J is TRBJ1-2 and V is TRBV7-9; TRBD1 might be the D (5 bases). Germline V CDR1 and CDR2: SEHNR, FQNEAQ (reference sequence). Trimming took 6 bases from V and 2 from J, leaving 10 bases between them. This CDR3 is 13 amino acids long. The CDR3 loop is CASSEQENYGYTF. CDR3 nucleotides: TGTGCCAGCAGTGAACAGGAAAACTATGGCTACACCTTC.

This clonotype has just a few counts. The gene calls are TRBV4-2 and TRBJ2-3; 7 positions agree with TRBD2. Germline V gene sequence: CDR1 LGHNA, CDR2 YNFKEQ. The V gene end was trimmed by 0 bases and the J gene end by 4 bases; junction bases not matched to a gene: 4. The CDR3 loop spans 15 amino acids. The CDR3 is CASSQDWGGADTQYF. CDR3 DNA: TGTGCCAGCAGCCAAGATTGGGGGGGGGCAGATACGCAGTATTTT.

This clonotype was seen many times. V gene TRBV5-5 combines with J gene TRBJ2-7; D not resolved. CDR1 and CDR2 (germline): SGHKS, YYEKEE (reference sequence). V was clipped by 4 bases and J by 7 bases, with 24 bases between them. CDR3 length: 16 residues. This CDR3 reads CASSQSLGRWVGEQYF. CDR3 nucleotides: TGTGCCAGCAGCCAATCGTTAGGCAGGTGGGTCGGGGAGCAGTACTTC.

This clonotype has a handful of counts. This chain links TRBV14 with TRBJ2-1, with 7 bases matching TRBD2. The CDR3 runs to 16 residues. V dropped 2 bases and J dropped 0; count of bases not matched to a gene: 4. CDR1 and CDR2 from the germline V gene are SGHDN and FVKESK. Here the CDR3 reads CASSQLGGGSYNEQFF. The CDR3 bases are TGTGCCAGCAGCCAACTCGGCGGGGGCTCCTACAATGAGCAGTTCTTC.

This clonotype was picked up many times. The chain combines TRBV6-5 with TRBJ1-1; 9 nucleotides align to TRBD1. The CDR3 is 15 residues long. Germline V gene sequence: CDR1 MNHEY, CDR2 SVGAGI. Trimming at V came to 4 bases and at J to 7 bases, leaving 10 bases not matched to a gene. CDR3 sequence reads: CASSSFGTGTFEAFF. CDR3 nucleotide sequence: TGTGCCAGCAGTTCCTTCGGGACAGGGACGTTTGAAGCTTTCTTT.

The chain has TRBV30 and TRBJ1-1; maybe TRBD1 (5 bases). CDR3 size: 13 residues. Germline loops: CDR1 GTSNPN, CDR2 SVGIG (reference sequence). Trimming left V 4 bases short and J 0 bases short, with 9 bases between. The CDR3 DNA follows: TGTGCCTGGATGGAGGGGTTGAACACTGAAGCTTTCTTT. Encoded protein: CAWMEGLNTEAFF.

This clonotype has more than one count but fewer than ten. The genes are TRBV11-2 and TRBJ1-5, with D tentatively TRBD1 (6 bases). V lost 2 bases to trimming and J lost 7 bases, with 15 bases between them. This CDR3 has 15 amino acids. Germline CDR1 SGHAT, CDR2 FQNNGV. CDR3 sequence: CASSLSGAVNQPQHF. As DNA, the CDR3 is TGTGCCAGCAGCTTATCGGGGGCCGTCAACCAGCCCCAGCATTTT.

In nucleotides, the CDR3 is TGTGCCAGCAGCATGCAAAGATGGCCTGAAGCTTTCTTT. Amino acid sequence: CASSMQRWPEAFF. The chain recombines TRBV5-6 with TRBJ1-1; no clear D. Germline V CDR1 and CDR2: SGHDT, YYEEEE. With 4 bases removed from V and 6 bases from J, the gap between germline ends came to 13 bases. The CDR3 runs to 13 residues. Combining the CDR3 with reference TRBV5-6 and TRBJ1-1 gives the whole variable domain DAGVTQSPTHLIKTRGQQVTLRCSPKSGHDTVSWYQQALGQGPQFIFQYYEEEERQRGNFPDRFSGHQFPNYSSELNVNALLLGDSALYLCASSMQRWPEAFFGQGTRLTVV.

This clonotype was seen a few times. The chain links TRBV29-1 to TRBJ1-1; no definite D call. This CDR3 is built from 15 residues. V was clipped by 0 bases and J by 3 bases, with 14 bases between them. Germline loops: CDR1 SQVTM, CDR2 ANQGSEA. In DNA, the CDR3 is TGCAGCGTTGAAGATCCAGTGGGCGCCTACACTGAAGCTTTCTTT. It specifies CSVEDPVGAYTEAFF.

The rearrangement uses TRBV19 and TRBJ1-1; no firm D call. Germline CDR1 is LNHDA and CDR2 is SQIVND (reference sequence). The CDR3 has 15 amino acids. The germline V and J ends were trimmed by 5 bases and 6 bases, with 19 bases remaining between them. CDR3 DNA: TGTGCCAGTAGTTCCGGCGGATTATTTCTAGCTGAAGCTTTCTTT. Encoded protein: CASSSGGLFLAEAFF. Variable domain in full (rest from reference TRBV19 and TRBJ1-1): DGGITQSPKYLFRKEGQNVTLSCEQNLNHDAMYWYRQDPGQGLRLIYYSQIVNDFQKGDIAEGYSVSREKKESFPLTVTSAQKNPTAFYLCASSSGGLFLAEAFFGQGTRLTVV.

This clonotype occurred a few times. The chain carries TRBV11-3 and TRBJ1-1; D gene unclear. This CDR3 comprises 12 residues. From germline, CDR1 is SGHNT and CDR2 YENEEA. V was shortened by 4 bases and J by 6 bases, with 9 bases between the two germline ends. The CDR3 bases are TGTGCCAGCAGCTCTGGGCGATCTGAAGCTTTCTTT. It encodes CASSSGRSEAFF. Full variable domain (rest looked up from reference TRBV11-3 and TRBJ1-1): EAGVVQSPRYKIIEKKQPVAFWCNPISGHNTLYWYLQNLGQGPELLIRYENEEAVDDSQLPKDRFSAERLKGVDSTLKIQPAELGDSAVYLCASSSGRSEAFFGQGTRLTVV.

The J gene is TRBJ1-5, the V gene TRBV7-6; D might be TRBD1 (5 bases). Germline CDR1 reads SGHVS; CDR2 reads FNYEAQ. The V gene lost 4 bases and the J gene lost 5 bases, with 6 bases spanning the gap. This CDR3 comprises 12 residues. The CDR3 protein is CASSSQDQPQHF. The CDR3 DNA is TGTGCCAGCAGCTCACAGGATCAGCCCCAGCATTTT.

This clonotype showed up many times. The V and J genes are TRBV29-1 and TRBJ1-6; 10 positions match TRBD1. The junction had 6 bases not matched to a gene; V was cut back by 5 bases and J by 5 bases. Germline V lookup: CDR1 SQVTM, CDR2 ANQGSEA. The CDR3 consists of 15 residues. The CDR3 loop is CSVPAGTGDNSPLHF. The DNA of the CDR3 is TGCAGCGTTCCCGCCGGGACAGGGGATAATTCACCCCTCCACTTT.

This clonotype was counted between two and nine times. The gene calls are TRBV12-3 or TRBV12-4 and TRBJ2-1; TRBD2 agrees at 8 bases. The V gene end was trimmed by 5 bases and the J gene end by 7 bases; junction bases not matched to a gene: 10. The length of the CDR3 is 15 residues. As DNA, the CDR3 is TGTGCCAGCAGTCTAAGCGGGGGCCGCGCGAATGAGCAGTTCTTC. Its protein is CASSLSGGRANEQFF.

The chain uses TRBV7-3 and TRBJ1-4; D remains unclear. The CDR3 is 15 amino acids. Germline V lookup: CDR1 SGHTA, CDR2 FQGTGA. V lost 1 base, J lost 4 bases, and 10 bases lay in between. For the CDR3, the DNA is TGTGCCAGCAGCTTAAGGGGTCTTGGTAATGAAAAACTGTTTTTT. The encoded protein is CASSLRGLGNEKLFF.

For this clonotype: A much larger clone is a single base away; this may be a read error. The genes are TRBV12-3 or TRBV12-4 and TRBJ1-6, with D uncertain. The CDR3 contains 14 residues. The CDR3 nucleotides read TGTGCCAGCAGACCGACATCGAACAATTCACCCCTCAACTTT. It is translated as CASRPTSNNSPLNF.

This clonotype has more than one count but fewer than ten. The chain is built from TRBV7-9 and TRBJ1-5; a possible D gene is TRBD1 (6 bases). Germline lookup yields CDR1 SEHNR and CDR2 FQNEAQ (reference sequence). The CDR3 has 15 residues. Deletions cut 1 base from V and 4 bases from J, with 11 bases between. Here the CDR3 DNA reads TGTGCCAGCAGCTTAGAAGCAGGGGATAATCAGCCCCAGCATTTT. Protein: CASSLEAGDNQPQHF.

This clonotype was recorded at least ten times. The chain has TRBV7-9 and TRBJ2-7, with D possibly TRBD1 on 6 matching bases. The CDR3 extends over 14 amino acids. The V gene's germline CDR1 is SEHNR and CDR2 FQNEAQ (reference sequence). V lost 3 bases and J lost 2, with 11 bases in between. CDR3 DNA: TGTGCCAGCAGCTTTCAGGGGATCACCTACGAGCAGTACTTC. This gives the protein CASSFQGITYEQYF.

This clonotype showed up just a few times. This chain joins TRBV5-6 and TRBJ2-1, with 8 bases that match TRBD2. The CDR3 is 14 amino acids. V was clipped by 4 bases and J by 8 bases; unmatched bases: 8. Per the germline V gene, CDR1 is SGHDT and CDR2 is YYEEEE. This CDR3 is CASSLFSGVYEQFF. In nucleotides, the CDR3 is TGTGCCAGCAGCCTATTTAGCGGGGTTTATGAGCAGTTCTTC.

The table lists this clonotype with many counts. V is TRBV20-1 and J is TRBJ2-7; D gene ambiguous. V was shortened by 6 bases and J by 5 bases, with 17 bases between the two germline ends. There are 13 residues in the CDR3. CDR1 and CDR2 (germline): DFQATT, SNEGSKA (reference sequence). As DNA, the CDR3 is TGCAGTGCAAGGACGGAGTACATTGACGAGCAGTACTTC. This codes for CSARTEYIDEQYF.

This clonotype was found many times. This chain uses TRBV20-1 with TRBJ2-5, with unresolved D. V lost 5 bases and J lost 2, with 15 bases in between. Germline V lookup: CDR1 DFQATT, CDR2 SNEGSKA (reference sequence). The CDR3 runs to 14 residues. The CDR3 DNA reads TGCAGTGCTCACAGACTGAACGGGCAAGAGACCCAGTACTTC. Encoded protein: CSAHRLNGQETQYF.

This clonotype was counted many times. The rearrangement links TRBV5-1 to TRBJ2-5; no clear D gene. Germline lookup yields CDR1 SGHRS and CDR2 YFSETQ. The ends were cut back, 5 bases at V and 3 bases at J, with 14 bases in the middle. This CDR3 has 14 amino acids. The CDR3 DNA is TGCGCCAGCAGTCCGACATCCGGAAAAGAGACCCAGTACTTC. Its protein is CASSPTSGKETQYF.

The table lists this clonotype with many counts. The chain carries TRBV15 and TRBJ1-1, with 7 bases matching TRBD1. CDR1 and CDR2 from the germline V gene are LNHNV and YYDKDF (reference sequence). V shed 6 bases, J shed 4 bases, and the junction held 8 bases outside the gene matches. This CDR3 is 14 amino acids long. The CDR3 loop is CATSPDRAVTEAFF. The CDR3 DNA sequence: TGTGCCACCAGTCCCGACAGGGCGGTCACTGAAGCTTTCTTT.

This clonotype was detected ten times or more. The chain recombines TRBV20-1 with TRBJ1-1; 9 bases map to TRBD1. CDR1 is DFQATT and CDR2 is SNEGSKA in the germline V gene (reference sequence). CDR3 length: 14 residues. V lost 2 bases to trimming and J lost 3 bases; unmatched junction nucleotides: 4. The CDR3 DNA is TGCAGTGCTAGAACAGGGGGCTTATACACTGAAGCTTTCTTT. As protein: CSARTGGLYTEAFF.

The CDR3 loop is CASSPIMTLEKYYEQYF. CDR3 coding DNA: TGTGCCAGCAGCCCCATCATGACCTTAGAGAAATACTACGAGCAGTACTTC. The V gene is TRBV7-9, the J gene TRBJ2-7; D is unclear. From germline, CDR1 is SEHNR and CDR2 FQNEAQ (reference sequence). CDR3 length: 17 residues. The V and J ends lost 5 bases and 3 bases respectively, with 23 bases between them.